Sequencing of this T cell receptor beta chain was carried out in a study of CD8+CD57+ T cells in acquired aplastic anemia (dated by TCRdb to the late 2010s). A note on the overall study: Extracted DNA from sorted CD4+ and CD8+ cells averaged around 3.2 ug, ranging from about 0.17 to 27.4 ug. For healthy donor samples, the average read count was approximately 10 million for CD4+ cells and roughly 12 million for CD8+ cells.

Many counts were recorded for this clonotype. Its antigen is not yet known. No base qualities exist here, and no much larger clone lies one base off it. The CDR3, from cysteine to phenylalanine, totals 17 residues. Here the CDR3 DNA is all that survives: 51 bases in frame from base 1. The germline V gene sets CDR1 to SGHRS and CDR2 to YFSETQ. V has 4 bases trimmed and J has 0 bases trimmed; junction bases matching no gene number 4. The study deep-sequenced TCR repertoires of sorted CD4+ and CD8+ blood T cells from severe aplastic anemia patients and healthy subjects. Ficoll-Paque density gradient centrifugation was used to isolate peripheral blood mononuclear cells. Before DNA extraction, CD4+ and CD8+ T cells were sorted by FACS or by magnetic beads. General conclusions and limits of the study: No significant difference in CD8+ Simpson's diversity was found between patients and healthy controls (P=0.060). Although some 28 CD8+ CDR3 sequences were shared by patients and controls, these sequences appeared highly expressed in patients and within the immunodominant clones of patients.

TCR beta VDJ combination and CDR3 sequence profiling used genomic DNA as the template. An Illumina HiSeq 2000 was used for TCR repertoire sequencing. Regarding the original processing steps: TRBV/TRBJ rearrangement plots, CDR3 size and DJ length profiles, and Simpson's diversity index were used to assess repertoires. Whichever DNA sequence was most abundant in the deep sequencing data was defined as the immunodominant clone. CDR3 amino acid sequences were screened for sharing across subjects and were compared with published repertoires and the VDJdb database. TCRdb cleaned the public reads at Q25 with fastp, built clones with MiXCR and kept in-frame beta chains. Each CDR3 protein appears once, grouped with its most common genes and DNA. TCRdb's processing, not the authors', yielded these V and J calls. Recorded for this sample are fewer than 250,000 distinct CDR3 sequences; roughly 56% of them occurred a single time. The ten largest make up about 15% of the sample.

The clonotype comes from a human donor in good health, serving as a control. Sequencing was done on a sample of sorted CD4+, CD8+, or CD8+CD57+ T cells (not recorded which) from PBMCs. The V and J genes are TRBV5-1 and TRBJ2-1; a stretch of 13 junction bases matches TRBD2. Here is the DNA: TGCGCCAGCAGCCCGAGGACTAGCGGGGGCTCCTACAATGAGCAGTTCTTC. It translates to CASSPRTSGGSYNEQFF.